These 23 T cell receptor beta chains came from one sample sequenced in a study of naive and memory T cell subsets. The beta constant-region primer was an equimolar mix of two oligonucleotides covering TRBC1 and TRBC2. Ligated cDNA was amplified by four rounds of PCR with nested alpha and beta constant-region primers and SP2. TCRdb recomputed calls from the UMI-ligation and nested PCR reads with MiXCR, one row per CDR3 protein. In the table there are 100,000 to 150,000 distinct CDR3 sequences, around 35% of which are singletons. Sequencing was carried out using central memory CD4+ T cells from blood. The receptors here all came from a human donor in good health.

There are a few counts of this clonotype. This sequence joins TRBV24-1 and TRBJ1-4; D is undetermined. Germline values: CDR1 KGHDR, CDR2 SFDVKD. Trimming took 6 bases from V and 4 from J, leaving 11 bases between them. The CDR3 spans 14 residues. The DNA of the CDR3 is TGTGCCACCAGTCGCTACAGTGGTAATGAAAAACTGTTTTTT. Translation: CATSRYSGNEKLFF.

This clonotype was recorded a few times. This chain uses TRBV19 with TRBJ2-1; 10 bases map to TRBD2. The trim removed 4 bases at V and 6 bases at J, leaving 12 bases unmatched. CDR1 is LNHDA, CDR2 SQIVND, per germline (reference sequence). The CDR3 has 17 amino acids. The CDR3 reads CASSTTPSGRGRNEQFF. DNA for the CDR3: TGTGCCAGTAGTACTACACCTAGCGGGAGAGGCCGCAATGAGCAGTTCTTC.

The V call is TRBV9, the J call TRBJ2-7, with a tentative D call TRBD2 (6 bases). The CDR3 has 15 amino acids. Trimming shortened V by 0 bases and J by 2 bases, and 12 bases separated the two germline ends. The germline CDR1 and CDR2 sequences are SGDLS and YYNGEE. The CDR3 DNA is TGTGCCAGCAGCGTAGAGTGGGGGAGGACCTACGAGCAGTACTTC. This translates into CASSVEWGRTYEQYF. Looking up the rest from reference TRBV9 and TRBJ2-7 gives the full variable domain: DSGVTQTPKHLITATGQRVTLRCSPRSGDLSVYWYQQSLDQGLQFLIQYYNGEERAKGNILERFSAQQFPDLHSELNLSSLELGDSALYFCASSVEWGRTYEQYFGPGTRLTVT.

This chain joins TRBV19 and TRBJ2-3; D possibly matches TRBD1 or TRBD2 (5 bases each). This CDR3 has 15 residues. CDR1 LNHDA and CDR2 SQIVND come from the germline V gene (reference sequence). The V end lost 1 base, the J end lost 3 bases, and 11 bases lay between the germline ends. The CDR3 DNA is TGTGCCAGTAGTATAGGGGGACGAGTAACAGATACGCAGTATTTT. Translated: CASSIGGRVTDTQYF.

This clonotype was found a few times. The chain carries TRBV29-1 and TRBJ2-1; D ambiguous. Deletions cut 2 bases from V and 7 bases from J, with 9 bases between. The CDR3 length is 12 residues. The germline gives CDR1 SQVTM, CDR2 ANQGSEA. CDR3 in amino acids: CSVEPQANEQFF. CDR3 DNA: TGCAGCGTTGAACCGCAGGCTAATGAGCAGTTCTTC.

This clonotype came up a few times. The chain uses TRBV3-1 and TRBJ1-2, with D hard to call. Trimming shortened V by 1 base and J by 8 bases, and 17 bases separated the two germline ends. Germline-derived CDR1 and CDR2 are LGHDT and YNNKEL (reference sequence). The CDR3 consists of 15 residues. The CDR3 sequence is CASSQARWGSEGYTF. The CDR3 DNA reads TGTGCCAGCAGCCAAGCAAGGTGGGGATCGGAAGGCTACACCTTC. Filled out from reference TRBV3-1 and TRBJ1-2, the complete variable domain reads DTAVSQTPKYLVTQMGNDKSIKCEQNLGHDTMYWYKQDSKKFLKIMFSYNNKELIINETVPNRFSPKSPDKAHLNLHINSLELGDSAVYFCASSQARWGSEGYTFGSGTRLTVV.

J is TRBJ2-7 and V is TRBV20-1; possible D gene TRBD1, 6 bases. Per the germline V gene, CDR1 is DFQATT and CDR2 is SNEGSKA (reference sequence). The ends were cut back, 2 bases at V and 3 bases at J, with 8 bases in the middle. CDR3 size: 12 residues. The DNA for the CDR3 is TGCAGTGCTAGAAGGGACATCTACGAGCAGTACTTC. It is translated as CSARRDIYEQYF.

This clonotype occurred once. This chain joins TRBV7-2 and TRBJ2-7; unclear D gene. V was cut by 6 bases and J by 0 bases, with 12 bases left in between. Germline CDR1 reads SGHTA; CDR2 reads FQGNSA. The CDR3 sequence is 14 residues long. CDR3 protein: CASRQPDSSYEQYF. DNA for the CDR3: TGTGCCAGCAGGCAGCCCGATAGCTCCTACGAGCAGTACTTC.

The V and J genes are TRBV28 and TRBJ1-1; D is unresolved. Trimming left V 6 bases short and J 5 bases short, with 13 bases between. The CDR3 loop spans 13 amino acids. Germline V gene lookup returns CDR1 MDHEN and CDR2 SYDVKM. The CDR3 protein is CASRRYSGTEAFF. In nucleotides, the CDR3 is TGTGCCAGCAGGCGCTATTCGGGGACTGAAGCTTTCTTT.

In its sample, this clonotype was seen a few times. V and J are TRBV11-2 and TRBJ2-3, with D perhaps matching TRBD2 (6 bases). V was trimmed by 6 bases and J by 2 bases, leaving 15 bases between them. From germline, CDR1 is SGHAT and CDR2 FQNNGV. This CDR3 has 15 amino acids. CDR3 sequence reads: CASSQGLSTTDTQYF. DNA of the CDR3: TGTGCCAGCAGTCAAGGACTATCGACCACAGATACGCAGTATTTT.

This chain links TRBV7-2 with TRBJ2-3; 9 bases agree with TRBD1. The V gene end was trimmed by 1 base and the J gene end by 4 bases; junction bases not matched to a gene: 3. CDR1 is SGHTA and CDR2 is FQGNSA in the germline V gene. This CDR3 has 15 residues. For the CDR3, the DNA is TGTGCCAGCAGCTTAGGGACAGGGGCCGCAGATACGCAGTATTTT. Protein: CASSLGTGAADTQYF.

Only one count was recorded for this clonotype. The rearrangement links TRBV30 to TRBJ1-1; a possible D gene is TRBD1 (5 bases). CDR3 length: 15 amino acids. From germline, CDR1 is GTSNPN and CDR2 SVGIG (reference sequence). V shed 5 bases and J shed 0 bases, with 16 bases lying between them. The CDR3 loop is CAWSKGPIMNTEAFF. CDR3 sequence (DNA): TGTGCCTGGTCTAAGGGACCGATCATGAACACTGAAGCTTTCTTT.

J is TRBJ1-3 and V is TRBV6-1; D is undetermined. Trimming stripped 8 bases from V and 6 bases from J, with 11 bases between. Germline V lookup: CDR1 MNHNS, CDR2 SASEGT. The CDR3 runs to 12 residues. The CDR3 coding sequence is TGTGCCAGCGGACGGACCCTAAACACCATATATTTT. Encoded protein: CASGRTLNTIYF.

V usage is TRBV7-8 and J usage is TRBJ2-7; no clear D gene. V was pared by 4 bases and J by 4 bases, with 5 bases between. There are 11 residues in the CDR3. Per germline, CDR1 SGHVS and CDR2 FQNEAQ. The CDR3 protein is CASSSQYEQYF. The CDR3 DNA reads TGTGCCAGCAGCTCCCAGTACGAGCAGTACTTC.

This clonotype has a handful of counts. The J gene is TRBJ2-5, the V gene TRBV25-1; D perhaps matches TRBD1 (5 bases). The CDR3 has 14 residues. Germline-derived CDR1 and CDR2 are MGHDK and SYGVNS. V lost 2 bases and J 5 bases, leaving 12 bases between the germline ends. The CDR3 sequence: CASSEPRVQETQYF. CDR3 DNA sequence: TGTGCCAGCAGTGAACCCAGGGTTCAGGAGACCCAGTACTTC.

The chain links TRBV18 to TRBJ1-3, with a tentative D call TRBD1 (5 bases). V gave up 3 bases and J gave up 2 bases, with 17 bases separating them. Germline lookup yields CDR1 KGHSH and CDR2 LQKENI. The CDR3 is 17 amino acids. Here the CDR3 reads CASSPSALGLAGNTIYF. CDR3 sequence (DNA): TGTGCCAGCTCACCTTCGGCGCTGGGGCTCGCTGGAAACACCATATATTTT.

This clonotype was recorded at least ten times. V is TRBV5-1 and J is TRBJ2-7; TRBD1 might be the D (6 bases). This CDR3 contains 14 residues. Germline CDR1 is SGHRS and CDR2 is YFSETQ. V shed 2 bases and J shed 2 bases, with 11 bases lying between them. DNA for the CDR3: TGCGCCAGCAGCTTTGCCCAGGGGACCTACGAGCAGTACTTC. Translated: CASSFAQGTYEQYF.

V and J are TRBV7-2 and TRBJ2-3; D not resolved. CDR1 is SGHTA and CDR2 is FQGNSA in the germline V gene. Trimming pared 3 bases from V and 8 bases from J, leaving 9 bases between. The CDR3 spans 12 residues. The CDR3 DNA sequence: TGTGCCAGCAGCTTGACAACGTCTACGCAGTATTTT. It encodes CASSLTTSTQYF.

This rearrangement joins TRBV6-1 to TRBJ2-3; the match to TRBD2 covers 9 bases. The V gene end was trimmed by 5 bases and the J gene end by 2 bases; junction bases not matched to a gene: 5. The CDR3 is 15 residues long. CDR1 is MNHNS, CDR2 SASEGT, per germline. In nucleotides, the CDR3 is TGTGCCAGCAGTACCGGGACTAGCCCCACAGATACGCAGTATTTT. It codes for CASSTGTSPTDTQYF.

This rearrangement joins TRBV5-1 to TRBJ2-1; D is ambiguous. The germline V and J ends were trimmed by 4 bases and 7 bases, with 9 bases remaining between them. In germline, CDR1 is SGHRS, CDR2 YFSETQ. CDR3 length equals 12 residues. The chain's CDR3 is CASSRQMNEQFF. CDR3 sequence (DNA): TGCGCCAGCAGCCGTCAGATGAATGAGCAGTTCTTC.

This clonotype appeared many times. The rearrangement joins TRBV27 to TRBJ2-7; 9 positions agree with TRBD1. The V gene's germline CDR1 is MNHEY and CDR2 SMNVEV (reference sequence). Trimming removed 5 bases from V and 5 bases from J; junction bases left unmatched: 10. This CDR3 has 15 residues. CDR3 sequence: CASSPGDRDPHEQYF. CDR3 coding DNA: TGTGCCAGCAGTCCAGGGGACAGGGATCCCCACGAGCAGTACTTC.

This clonotype was found a few times. The chain combines TRBV12-3 or TRBV12-4 with TRBJ1-6, with a possible D match to TRBD1 (6 bases). This CDR3 spans 13 amino acids. The ends were cut back, 5 bases at V and 8 bases at J, with 10 bases in the middle. The chain's CDR3 is CASSRKGDSPLHF. CDR3 DNA sequence: TGTGCCAGCAGTCGAAAGGGGGATTCACCCCTCCACTTT.

This chain uses TRBV19 with TRBJ2-2; no clear D gene. V was cut by 6 bases and J by 0 bases, with 11 bases left in between. Germline CDR1 and CDR2: LNHDA and SQIVND (reference sequence). The CDR3 spans 15 residues. The CDR3 coding sequence is TGTGCCAGTAGACCACAAGTCGCGAACACCGGGGAGCTGTTTTTT. It specifies CASRPQVANTGELFF.